Detailed here is one T cell receptor beta chain. Its antigen is not identified. This sample is drawn from a study of healthy donors' naive CD4 and CD8 T cells. Study-level background: Donors spanned ages 20-25, 40-50 and 60-70 years, half female.

Starting from approximately 500 ng of total RNA, TCR libraries were made with linear amplification. Study processing details: From roughly 5 healthy donors, fewer than 80,000 rearranged TCR alpha transcripts were sequenced. MiXCR was run by TCRdb on the reads, yielding one entry per CDR3 protein. The V and J calls were not made by the authors but by TCRdb's processing. Altogether about 200,000 distinct CDR3 sequences are present, about 76% being singletons, with the ten largest covering roughly 2.3%. This CDR3 has 12 amino acids. The germline V gene encodes CDR1 SNHLY and CDR2 FYNNEI. Trimming removed 9 bases from V and 6 bases from J, with 14 bases in between. Study results and limitations: Reportedly, most V and J gene segments showed naive CD4+ versus CD8+ bias.

The clonotype comes from a pool of human donors in good health; the sample pools cells from several healthy donors. This rearrangement joins TRBV2 to TRBJ2-5; D unresolved. Sequenced input: naive CD4+ and CD8+ T cells sorted from blood, pooled from several donors. CDR3 amino acids: CASTMLVQTQYF. The CDR3 DNA reads TGTGCCAGTACGATGCTCGTCCAGACCCAGTACTTC.